The source of this T cell receptor (beta chain) is a study of blood T cell repertoires in COVID-19. About the research overall: Sources were T cells, B-cell-depleted T cells, or PBMCs; the material itself was cDNA or gDNA.

This clone was observed once. The germline V gene encodes CDR1 SEHNR and CDR2 FQNEAQ (reference sequence). V was clipped by 5 bases and J by 3 bases; unmatched bases: 9. The CDR3 has 15 residues. Generated by immunoSEQ multiplex PCR, the TCRdb table keeps only in-frame clones and is missing some. Of 70,000 to 80,000 clones in the sample, around 84% are singletons; the top ten hold approximately 12%. The specimen was peripheral blood. The chain recombines TRBV7-9 with TRBJ1-2, with 7 bases identical to TRBD1. The clonotype was recovered from a human donor in a cohort sampled during active COVID-19. In nucleotides, the CDR3 is TGTGCCAGCAGCCGAAGTGGACAGGAGGACTATGGCTACACCTTC. Its protein product is CASSRSGQEDYGYTF.